Presented here are 9 T cell receptor beta chains from one specimen sequenced in a study of cytomegalovirus exposure and HLA in healthy donors. The study ran its PCR with 60 Vbeta and 13 Jbeta primers. Clones were read by immunoSEQ multiplex PCR, and TCRdb kept only the in-frame ones, dropping some. This table has about 120,000 clones, about 75% appearing once. Sequenced: PBMCs. The origin of the receptors is a man in his 60s in good health and CMV-seropositive.

V gene TRBV2 combines with J gene TRBJ2-4, with D uncertain. The CDR3 is 16 residues long. In germline, CDR1 is SNHLY, CDR2 FYNNEI. Trimming shortened V by 1 base and J by 2 bases, and 12 bases separated the two germline ends. CDR3 bases: TGTGCCAGCAGTGAAGAGGCCCCTAGTTCCAAAAACATTCAGTACTTC. It yields the protein CASSEEAPSSKNIQYF.

The chain has TRBV5-1 and TRBJ1-3, with D unclear. The CDR3 has 14 amino acids. Germline V gives CDR1 SGHRS, CDR2 YFSETQ. Trimming removed 0 bases at V and 2 bases at J, with 6 bases between. The chain's CDR3 is CASSLGSAGNTIYF. The CDR3 DNA is TGCGCCAGCAGCTTGGGGTCGGCTGGAAACACCATATATTTT.

This clone showed up just a few times. This chain uses TRBV5-5 with TRBJ1-2; TRBD1 is a possible D gene (6 bases). The CDR3 has 17 residues. V was pared by 1 base and J by 4 bases, with 20 bases between. CDR1 and CDR2 (germline): SGHKS, YYEKEE (reference sequence). The CDR3 DNA is TGTGCCAGCAGCTTGAGGGTAGCAGGGGCTTACAGCTATGGCTACACCTTC. It encodes CASSLRVAGAYSYGYTF.

The rearrangement links TRBV7-9 to TRBJ1-4; no clear D. CDR1 and CDR2 from the germline V gene are SEHNR and FQNEAQ (reference sequence). Trimming stripped 6 bases from V and 4 bases from J, with 9 bases between. The CDR3 runs 13 residues. In DNA, the CDR3 is TGTGCCAGCAGTTTAAACGGTAATGAAAAACTGTTTTTT. It specifies CASSLNGNEKLFF. The variable domain in full, completed from reference TRBV7-9 and TRBJ1-4, reads DTGVSQNPRHKITKRGQNVTFRCDPISEHNRLYWYRQTLGQGPEFLTYFQNEAQLEKSRLLSDRFSAERPKGSFSTLEIQRTEQGDSAMYLCASSLNGNEKLFFGSGTQLSVL.

The chain has TRBV5-1 and TRBJ1-1, with 9 bases identical to TRBD1. Trimming at V came to 0 bases and at J to 8 bases, leaving 2 bases not matched to a gene. Germline V gene data show CDR1 as SGHRS and CDR2 as YFSETQ. The CDR3 has 13 amino acids. CDR3 in amino acids: CASSLEGQGEAFF. The CDR3 nucleotides read TGCGCCAGCAGCTTGGAAGGACAGGGGGAAGCTTTCTTT.

J is TRBJ1-2 and V is TRBV30, with 8 bases fitting TRBD1. CDR3 length: 14 residues. In germline, CDR1 is GTSNPN, CDR2 SVGIG (reference sequence). J lost 6 bases, V lost 2 bases, and 8 bases had no gene match. CDR3 DNA sequence: TGTGCCTGGAGTTCTTGGACAGGGAGGGATGGCTACACCTTC. Protein: CAWSSWTGRDGYTF.

CDR3 sequence (DNA): TGTGCCAGCAGCGCAAGTGGTAGCGGAAGCTCCTACAATGAGCAGTTCTTC. Amino acids: CASSASGSGSSYNEQFF. The chain employs TRBV9 and TRBJ2-1, with TRBD2 as a possible D gene (6 bases). V gave up 3 bases and J gave up 0 bases, with 16 bases separating them. The V gene's germline CDR1 is SGDLS and CDR2 YYNGEE. CDR3 length equals 17 residues.

There are a few counts of this clone. This chain links TRBV4-1 with TRBJ1-5; D is uncertain. CDR3 size: 13 residues. In germline, CDR1 is MGHRA, CDR2 YSYEKL. V lost 0 bases to trimming and J lost 5 bases, with 5 bases between them. CDR3 in DNA: TGCGCCAGCAGCCAAGACGGAGATCAGCCCCAGCATTTT. This sequence encodes CASSQDGDQPQHF.

The chain combines TRBV27 with TRBJ2-7, with 13 bases aligning to TRBD2. This CDR3 has 16 amino acids. V was pared by 2 bases and J by 5 bases, with 6 bases of the junction left unmatched. From germline, CDR1 is MNHEY and CDR2 SMNVEV (reference sequence). CDR3: CASSLRVTSGRNEQYF. In DNA, the CDR3 is TGTGCCAGCAGTTTAAGGGTGACTAGCGGGAGGAACGAGCAGTACTTC.